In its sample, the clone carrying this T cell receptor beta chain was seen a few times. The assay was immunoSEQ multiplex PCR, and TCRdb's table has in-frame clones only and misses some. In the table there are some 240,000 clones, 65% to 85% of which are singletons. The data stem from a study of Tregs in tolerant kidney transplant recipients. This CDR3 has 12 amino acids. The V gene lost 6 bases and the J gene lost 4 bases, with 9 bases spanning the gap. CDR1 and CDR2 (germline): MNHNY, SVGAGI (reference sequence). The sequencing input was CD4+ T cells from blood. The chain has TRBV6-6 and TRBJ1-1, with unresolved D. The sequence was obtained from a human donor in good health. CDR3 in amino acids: CASSPRFTEAFF. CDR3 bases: TGTGCCAGCAGCCCTCGATTCACTGAAGCTTTCTTT.